This T cell receptor (beta chain) derives from a study of beta chain features in type 1 diabetes. Overall study results and limits: In cDNA sequencing, cells with high TCR expression could be over-represented.

The sequenced template was cDNA made from the entire isolated RNA. Here immunoSEQ multiplex PCR was the method, and the copy in TCRdb shows in-frame clones only, minus some. The table shows about 410,000 clones, with around 13% occurring only once. As concerns this clone: Its antigen is undetermined.

Trimming shortened V by 4 bases and J by 5 bases, and 9 bases separated the two germline ends. This CDR3 comprises 13 residues. The germline gives CDR1 SGHTA, CDR2 FQGNSA. This receptor was obtained from a man aged 25 to 40 in good health. The sample consisted of naive CD4+ T cells from blood. The gene calls are TRBV7-2 and TRBJ2-1; D tentatively reads TRBD1 or TRBD2 (5 bases each). CDR3 region: CASSWDRDNEQFF. In DNA, the CDR3 is TGTGCCAGCAGCTGGGACCGAGACAATGAGCAGTTCTTC.